This T cell receptor (beta chain) was identified during a study of shared clonotypes between healthy human individuals. Overall study: For every donor, three CD4 naive, three CD4 memory, two CD8 naive and one CD8 memory plates were used.

The CDR3 totals 14 residues. Losses at the gene ends were 7 bases for V and 0 bases for J; bases not matched to a gene: 5. Germline V lookup: CDR1 MNHEY, CDR2 SMNVEV (reference sequence). Over several immunoSEQ plates, each subset's genomic DNA was distributed in even portions. The data were produced by immunoSEQ multiplex PCR, yet TCRdb's version contains in-frame clones alone and is incomplete. The repertoire holds 640,000 or so clones, with roughly 78% as singletons. This TCR came from a woman in her twenties or thirties in good health. The chain has TRBV27 and TRBJ2-7; 8 bases agree with TRBD1. Sequencing was done on a sample of memory CD4+ T cells sorted from blood. The subset was: CD45RA-negative fraction. CDR3 sequence (DNA): TGTGCCAGCAAGAGAGACAGGGGCTCCTACGAGCAGTACTTC. It yields the protein CASKRDRGSYEQYF.